A selection of T cell receptor beta chains follows, all from one sample in a study of cytomegalovirus exposure and HLA in healthy donors. The data were produced by immunoSEQ multiplex PCR, yet TCRdb's version contains in-frame clones alone and is incomplete. The table has 40,000 to 55,000 clones, around 60% seen once; the top ten hold about 11%. Sequencing was performed on PBMCs. The receptors originated from a man aged 55 to 70 in good health and CMV-seropositive. Both conserved end residues are part of each CDR3. The D gene is left open where the match is weak. A clone size is listed for some rows: how often the clone was seen (once, few, many), or a class if it is expanded.

d_call | j_call | clone_size | v_call | cdr3_aa | cdr3_nt
NA | TRBJ1-1 | once | TRBV7-2 | CASSLGGAYTEAFF | TGTGCCAGCAGCTTAGGGGGCGCGTACACTGAAGCTTTCTTT
TRBD1 | TRBJ1-2 | few | TRBV5-1 | CASSSTGADGYTF | TGCGCCAGCAGCTCCACAGGGGCGGATGGCTACACCTTC
NA | TRBJ1-2 | NA | TRBV27 | CASSSRGIYGYTF | TGTGCCAGCAGTTCCAGGGGAATCTATGGCTACACCTTC
NA | TRBJ2-2 | few | TRBV29-1 | CSVGQTNTGELFF | TGCAGCGTTGGGCAGACGAACACCGGGGAGCTGTTTTTT
TRBD1 | TRBJ1-4 | NA | TRBV2 | CASSDVGTATVEGEKLFF | TGTGCCAGCAGTGATGTCGGGACAGCGACGGTTGAGGGAGAAAAACTGTTTTTT
TRBD1 | TRBJ2-1 | once | TRBV27 | CASSSRGRYNEQFF | TGTGCCAGCAGTTCCAGGGGGCGCTACAATGAGCAGTTCTTC
TRBD1 | TRBJ2-7 | NA | TRBV2 | CASSEDRGNYEQYF | TGTGCCAGCAGTGAAGACAGGGGGAACTACGAGCAGTACTTC
NA | TRBJ1-1 | NA | TRBV29-1 | CSAPHPDTPNTEAFF | TGCAGCGCCCCCCACCCGGACACACCGAACACTGAAGCTTTCTTT
NA | TRBJ1-4 | NA | TRBV11-2 | CASSKPGKKLFF | TGTGCCAGCAGCAAACCGGGGAAAAAACTGTTTTTT
TRBD1 | TRBJ2-1 | NA | TRBV15 | CATSRDTIQGLQFF | TGTGCCACCAGCAGAGACACAATACAGGGGTTGCAGTTCTTC
TRBD2 | TRBJ2-4 | NA | TRBV11-2 | CASSFSGVAKNIQYF | TGTGCCAGCAGCTTTAGCGGGGTAGCCAAAAACATTCAGTACTTC
NA | TRBJ1-2 | NA | TRBV4-3 | CASSQEWGVLYGYTF | TGCGCCAGCAGCCAAGAATGGGGAGTCCTCTATGGCTACACCTTC
NA | TRBJ1-1 | NA | TRBV4-2 | CASSQEAGNTEAFF | TGTGCCAGCAGCCAAGAGGCAGGGAACACTGAAGCTTTCTTT
TRBD1 | TRBJ1-3 | NA | TRBV4-1 | CASSFRGQGGTLSSGNTIYF | TGCGCCAGCAGCTTCCGGGGACAGGGAGGAACCCTATCCTCTGGAAACACCATATATTTT
NA | TRBJ2-7 | NA | TRBV29-1 | CSVVSEPTYEQYF | TGCAGCGTTGTCTCGGAGCCCACCTACGAGCAGTACTTC
NA | TRBJ1-1 | NA | TRBV21-1 | CASSKVRQGPEAFF | TGTGCCAGCAGCAAAGTTCGACAGGGTCCTGAAGCTTTCTTT
NA | TRBJ2-5 | few | TRBV7-2 | CASSLDGLGGKTQYF | TGTGCCAGCAGCTTAGACGGTCTAGGGGGAAAGACCCAGTACTTC
TRBD2 | TRBJ2-7 | NA | TRBV5-1 | CASSSALAGGSYEQYF | TGCGCCAGCAGTTCGGCCCTAGCGGGAGGTTCCTACGAGCAGTACTTC
NA | TRBJ1-3 | NA | TRBV5-6 | CASSSGQVRNTIYF | TGTGCCAGCAGCTCGGGACAAGTGAGAAACACCATATATTTT
NA | TRBJ1-1 | few | TRBV30 | CAWHKQGNTEAFF | TGTGCCTGGCACAAACAGGGTAACACTGAAGCTTTCTTT
NA | TRBJ1-1 | few | TRBV29-1 | CSVSSGHQNTEAFF | TGCAGCGTATCATCGGGACATCAGAACACTGAAGCTTTCTTT
TRBD1 | TRBJ1-2 | NA | TRBV10-3 | CAISGDSYGYTF | TGTGCCATCAGTGGGGACAGCTATGGCTACACCTTC
NA | TRBJ2-5 | NA | TRBV9 | CASSVEALENQYF | TGTGCCAGCAGCGTAGAGGCTTTGGAGAACCAGTACTTC
NA | TRBJ2-7 | NA | TRBV6-1 | CASRGFQGYEQYF | TGTGCCAGCAGGGGTTTTCAGGGATACGAGCAGTACTTC
NA | TRBJ1-2 | NA | TRBV28 | CASSSEWAGEWYYGYTF | TGTGCCAGCAGTAGTGAGTGGGCAGGGGAGTGGTACTATGGCTACACCTTC
TRBD1 | TRBJ1-5 | NA | TRBV28 | CASSSGTANQPQHF | TGTGCCAGCAGTTCCGGGACAGCAAATCAGCCCCAGCATTTT
NA | TRBJ1-1 | NA | TRBV4-1 | CASSRDTEAFF | TGCGCCAGCAGCAGAGACACTGAAGCTTTCTTT
NA | TRBJ2-7 | NA | TRBV5-6 | CASSLGPPSASPLYEQYF | TGTGCCAGCAGCTTGGGGCCCCCTAGCGCGAGCCCCCTCTACGAGCAGTACTTC
NA | TRBJ2-3 | NA | TRBV9 | CASSVGVHTDTQYF | TGTGCCAGCAGCGTCGGGGTGCACACAGATACGCAGTATTTT
TRBD1 | TRBJ1-2 | NA | TRBV4-2 | CASSQEKGAVPTF | TGTGCCAGCAGCCAAGAAAAGGGGGCAGTCCCCACCTTC
NA | TRBJ2-3 | NA | TRBV6-6 | CASSYKQLTDTQYF | TGTGCCAGCAGTTACAAACAGCTCACAGATACGCAGTATTTT
TRBD1 | TRBJ1-1 | NA | TRBV5-6 | CASSLGGGPEAFF | TGTGCCAGCAGCTTAGGAGGGGGCCCTGAAGCTTTCTTT
TRBD1 | TRBJ2-5 | NA | TRBV19 | CASSLLGQGEETQYF | TGTGCCAGTAGCCTGCTCGGGCAGGGGGAAGAGACCCAGTACTTC
NA | TRBJ2-3 | few | TRBV18 | CASSPRDSYNTQYF | TGTGCCAGCTCACCACGCGACAGTTACAATACGCAGTATTTT
NA | TRBJ1-4 | NA | TRBV6-5 | CASSSRGGSREKLFF | TGTGCCAGCAGTTCCAGGGGCGGGTCGAGGGAAAAACTGTTTTTT
TRBD1 | TRBJ2-3 | NA | TRBV19 | CASSPSGTGWVLETQYF | TGTGCCAGTAGCCCCTCCGGGACAGGGTGGGTTTTGGAAACGCAGTATTTT
TRBD2 | TRBJ2-1 | NA | TRBV19 | CASSPGLAQYNEQFF | TGTGCCAGTAGCCCGGGACTAGCGCAATACAATGAGCAGTTCTTC
TRBD2 | TRBJ2-3 | NA | TRBV30 | CAFLTSGGTDTQYF | TGTGCCTTTCTGACTAGCGGGGGCACAGATACGCAGTATTTT
NA | TRBJ2-1 | few | TRBV7-3 | CASSLGGHYNEQFF | TGTGCCAGCAGCTTAGGGGGACACTACAATGAGCAGTTCTTC
NA | TRBJ1-4 | once | TRBV11-2 | CASSPDREGNEKLFF | TGTGCCAGCAGCCCGGATCGAGAGGGTAATGAAAAACTGTTTTTT
TRBD2 | TRBJ2-3 | NA | TRBV5-6 | CASSLGAGLRRAGTDTQYF | TGTGCCAGCAGCTTGGGTGCTGGTCTCCGAAGAGCGGGGACAGATACGCAGTATTTT
NA | TRBJ2-7 | NA | TRBV6-7 | CASSPTRLPGQLYEQYF | TGTGCCAGCAGTCCTACCCGCCTTCCGGGACAATTATACGAGCAGTACTTC